The clone carrying this TCR beta chain was observed at least ten times. Its antigen is as yet unknown. The source of the sample is a study of T cells in Graves' hyperthyroidism and ophthalmopathy. Turning to the study itself: Peripheral blood was secured at the point of initial diagnosis, before any treatment. Broader study findings: The majority of expanded thyroid clonotypes above 0.001 also appeared in blood.

RNA transcripts yielded amplified TCR beta CDR3 regions. Using the HTBI primer set, a first-round RT-PCR was run on the TCR CDR3. TCRdb reanalysed the multiplex PCR reads using MiXCR and keeps one entry per CDR3 protein. The table lists 250,000 to 300,000 distinct CDR3 sequences, 13% of them singletons. Clinical symptoms, serum thyroxine, TRAb, thyroid ultrasound and orbital computed tomography informed diagnoses. The source is a woman younger than 45 with Graves' hyperthyroidism that later progressed to Graves' ophthalmopathy. Sequencing input: blood.

The CDR3 reads CASSELFGSGAYEQYF. CDR3 in DNA: TGTGCCAGCAGTGAGTTATTCGGGAGTGGAGCCTACGAGCAGTACTTC. V usage is TRBV2 and J usage is TRBJ2-7; possible D gene TRBD2, 6 bases. This CDR3 is built from 16 residues. V dropped 3 bases and J dropped 2 bases, with 17 bases sitting between them. Germline V gene sequence: CDR1 SNHLY, CDR2 FYNNEI.